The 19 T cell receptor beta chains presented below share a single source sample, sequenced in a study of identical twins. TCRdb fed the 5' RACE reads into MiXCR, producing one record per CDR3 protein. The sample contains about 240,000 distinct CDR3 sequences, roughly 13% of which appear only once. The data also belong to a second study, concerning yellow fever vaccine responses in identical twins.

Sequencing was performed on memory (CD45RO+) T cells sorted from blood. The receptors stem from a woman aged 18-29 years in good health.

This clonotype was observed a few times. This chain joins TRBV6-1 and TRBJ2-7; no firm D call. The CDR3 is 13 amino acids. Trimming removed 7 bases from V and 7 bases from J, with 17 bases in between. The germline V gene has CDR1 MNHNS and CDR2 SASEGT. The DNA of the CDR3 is TGTGCCAGCACTAGAAGTAGGGATTGGGAGCAGTACTTC. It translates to CASTRSRDWEQYF.

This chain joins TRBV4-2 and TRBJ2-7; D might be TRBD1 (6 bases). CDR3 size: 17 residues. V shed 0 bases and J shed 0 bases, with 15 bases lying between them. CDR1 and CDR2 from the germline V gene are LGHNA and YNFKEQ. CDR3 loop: CASSQEGGSRSSYEQYF. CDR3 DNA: TGTGCCAGCAGCCAAGAAGGGGGATCCCGGAGCTCCTACGAGCAGTACTTC.

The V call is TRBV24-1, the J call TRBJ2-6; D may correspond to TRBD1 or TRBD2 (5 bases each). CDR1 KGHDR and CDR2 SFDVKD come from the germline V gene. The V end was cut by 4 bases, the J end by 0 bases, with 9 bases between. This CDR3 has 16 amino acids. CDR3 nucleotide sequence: TGTGCCACCAGTGACGGGGCAGACTCTGGGGCCAACGTCCTGACTTTC. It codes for CATSDGADSGANVLTF.

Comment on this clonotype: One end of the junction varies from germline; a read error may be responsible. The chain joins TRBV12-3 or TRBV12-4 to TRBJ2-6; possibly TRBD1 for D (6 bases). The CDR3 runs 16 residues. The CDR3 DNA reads TGTGCCAGCAGTCTAGCAACAGGGCCTGGGGCCAACGTCCTGACTTTC. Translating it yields CASSLATGPGANVLTF.

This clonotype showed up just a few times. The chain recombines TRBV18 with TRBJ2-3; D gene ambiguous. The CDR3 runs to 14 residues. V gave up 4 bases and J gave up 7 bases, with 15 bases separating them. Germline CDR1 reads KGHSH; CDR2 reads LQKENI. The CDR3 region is CASSLTDGSYTQYF. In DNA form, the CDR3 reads TGTGCCAGCTCACTTACGGACGGTTCGTATACGCAGTATTTT.

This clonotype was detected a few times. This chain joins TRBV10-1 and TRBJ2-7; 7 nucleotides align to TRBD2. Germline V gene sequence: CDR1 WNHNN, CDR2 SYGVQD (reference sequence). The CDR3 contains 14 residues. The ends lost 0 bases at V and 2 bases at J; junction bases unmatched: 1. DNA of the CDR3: TGCGCCAGCAGTGAGTCGGGGACTACCTACGAGCAGTACTTC. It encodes CASSESGTTYEQYF.

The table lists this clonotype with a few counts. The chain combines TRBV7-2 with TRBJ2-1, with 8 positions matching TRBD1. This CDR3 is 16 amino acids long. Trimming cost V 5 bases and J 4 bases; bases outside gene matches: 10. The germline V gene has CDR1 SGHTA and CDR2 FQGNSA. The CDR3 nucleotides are TGTGCCAGCAGCCAACCCCTGGACAGGGTGTACAATGAGCAGTTCTTC. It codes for CASSQPLDRVYNEQFF.

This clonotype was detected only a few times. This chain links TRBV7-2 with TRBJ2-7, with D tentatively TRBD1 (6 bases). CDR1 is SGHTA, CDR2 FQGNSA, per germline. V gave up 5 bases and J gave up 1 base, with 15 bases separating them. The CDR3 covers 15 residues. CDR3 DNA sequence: TGTGCCAGCAGCCAGTGGTCAACAGGGTCCTACGAGCAGTACTTC. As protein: CASSQWSTGSYEQYF.

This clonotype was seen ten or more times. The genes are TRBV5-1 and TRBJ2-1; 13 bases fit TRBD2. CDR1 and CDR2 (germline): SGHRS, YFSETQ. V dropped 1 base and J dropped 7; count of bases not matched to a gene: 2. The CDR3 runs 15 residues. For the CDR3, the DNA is TGCGCCAGCAGCTTGACTAGCGGGAGGGAAAATGAGCAGTTCTTC. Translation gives CASSLTSGRENEQFF.

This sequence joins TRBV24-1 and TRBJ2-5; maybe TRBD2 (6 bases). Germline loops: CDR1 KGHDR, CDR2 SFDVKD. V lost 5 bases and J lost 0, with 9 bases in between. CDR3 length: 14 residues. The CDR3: CATSGRRDQETQYF. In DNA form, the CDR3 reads TGTGCCACCAGTGGGCGGAGGGACCAAGAGACCCAGTACTTC.

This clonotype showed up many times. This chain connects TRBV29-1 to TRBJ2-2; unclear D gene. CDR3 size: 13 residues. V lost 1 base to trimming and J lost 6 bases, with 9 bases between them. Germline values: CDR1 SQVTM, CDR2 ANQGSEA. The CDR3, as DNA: TGCAGCGTTGAAGCCTCCGAGGCCGGGGAGCTGTTTTTT. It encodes CSVEASEAGELFF.

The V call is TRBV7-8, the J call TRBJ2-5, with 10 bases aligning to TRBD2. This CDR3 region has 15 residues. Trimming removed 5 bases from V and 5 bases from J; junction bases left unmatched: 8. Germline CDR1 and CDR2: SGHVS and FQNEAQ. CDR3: CASSPQRGGVETQYF. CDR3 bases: TGTGCCAGCAGCCCTCAGCGGGGGGGCGTGGAGACCCAGTACTTC. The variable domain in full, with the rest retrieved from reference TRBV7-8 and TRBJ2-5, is GAGVSQSPRYKVAKRGQDVALRCDPISGHVSLFWYQQALGQGPEFLTYFQNEAQLDKSGLPSDRFFAERPEGSVSTLKIQRTQQEDSAVYLCASSPQRGGVETQYFGPGTRLLVL.

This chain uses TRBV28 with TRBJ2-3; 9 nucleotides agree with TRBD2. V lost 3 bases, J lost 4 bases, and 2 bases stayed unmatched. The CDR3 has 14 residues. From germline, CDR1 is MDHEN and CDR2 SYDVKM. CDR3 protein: CASSFAGGSDTQYF. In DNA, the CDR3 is TGTGCCAGCAGTTTCGCGGGGGGGTCAGATACGCAGTATTTT. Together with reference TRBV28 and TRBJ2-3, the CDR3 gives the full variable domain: DVKVTQSSRYLVKRTGEKVFLECVQDMDHENMFWYRQDPGLGLRLIYFSYDVKMKEKGDIPEGYSVSREKKERFSLILESASTNQTSMYLCASSFAGGSDTQYFGPGTRLTVL.

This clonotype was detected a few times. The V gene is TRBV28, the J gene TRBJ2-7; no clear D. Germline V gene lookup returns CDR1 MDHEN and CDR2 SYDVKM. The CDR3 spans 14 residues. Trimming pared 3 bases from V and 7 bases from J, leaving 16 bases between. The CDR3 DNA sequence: TGTGCCAGCAGTTTCAGACGTATTAAATGGGAGCAGTACTTC. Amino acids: CASSFRRIKWEQYF.

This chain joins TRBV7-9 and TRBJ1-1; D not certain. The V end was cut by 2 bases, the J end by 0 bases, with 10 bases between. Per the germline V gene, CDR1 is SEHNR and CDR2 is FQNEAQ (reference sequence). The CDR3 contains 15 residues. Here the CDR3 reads CASSLFGKMNTEAFF. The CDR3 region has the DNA TGTGCCAGCAGCTTATTCGGGAAAATGAACACTGAAGCTTTCTTT.

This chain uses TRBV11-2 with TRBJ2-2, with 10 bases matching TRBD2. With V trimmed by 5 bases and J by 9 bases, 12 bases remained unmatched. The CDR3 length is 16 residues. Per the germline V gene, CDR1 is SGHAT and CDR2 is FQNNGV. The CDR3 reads CASSASGGAFGRELFF. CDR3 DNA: TGTGCCAGCAGCGCCAGCGGGGGGGCCTTCGGTAGGGAGCTGTTTTTT.

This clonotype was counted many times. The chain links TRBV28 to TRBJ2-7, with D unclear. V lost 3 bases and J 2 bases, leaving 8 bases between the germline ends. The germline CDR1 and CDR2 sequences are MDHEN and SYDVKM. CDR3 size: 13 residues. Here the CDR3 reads CASSFIGTYEQYF. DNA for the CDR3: TGTGCCAGCAGTTTTATAGGTACCTACGAGCAGTACTTC.

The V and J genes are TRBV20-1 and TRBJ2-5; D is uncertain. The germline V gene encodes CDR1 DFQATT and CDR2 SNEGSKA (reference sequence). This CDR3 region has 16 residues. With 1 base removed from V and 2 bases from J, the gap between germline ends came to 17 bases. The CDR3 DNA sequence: TGCAGTGCTAGAGCCGGTAGCAAGATGGGGCAAGAGACCCAGTACTTC. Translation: CSARAGSKMGQETQYF.

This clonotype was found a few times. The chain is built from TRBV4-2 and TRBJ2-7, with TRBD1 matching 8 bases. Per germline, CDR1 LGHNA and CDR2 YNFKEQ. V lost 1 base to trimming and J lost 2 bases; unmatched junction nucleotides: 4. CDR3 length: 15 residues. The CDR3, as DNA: TGTGCCAGCAGCCAAGGCGGGACAGGCCCCTACGAGCAGTACTTC. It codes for CASSQGGTGPYEQYF.